Presented here are 14 T cell receptor beta chains from one specimen sequenced in a study of blood T cells in healthy people across ages. Next came a second PCR, run for roughly 6 to 11 cycles, which used a sample-barcoded 5' primer along with a J-beta primer mix. TCRdb redid the calling of the 5' RACE reads with MiXCR, one entry per CDR3 protein. Altogether roughly 640,000 distinct CDR3 sequences are present, 25% to 35% being singletons, with the ten largest covering 15% to 19%. Sequenced: blood. These receptors originate from a woman at least 80 years old in good health.

Many counts were recorded for this clonotype. The chain uses TRBV5-1 and TRBJ1-1, with D possibly TRBD1 on 5 matching bases. V gave up 0 bases and J gave up 4 bases, with 16 bases separating them. The germline gives CDR1 SGHRS, CDR2 YFSETQ. The CDR3 length is 16 residues. The CDR3 loop reads CASSLESPGLGTEAFF. In nucleotides, the CDR3 is TGCGCCAGCAGCTTGGAATCGCCGGGGCTCGGCACTGAAGCTTTCTTT.

Turning to this clonotype: The junction differs from germline at one of its ends, possibly a read error. The rearrangement links TRBV20-1 to TRBJ2-7, with D tentatively TRBD2 (6 bases). The CDR3 has 15 amino acids. Germline CDR1 reads DFQATT; CDR2 reads SNEGSKA (reference sequence). In DNA, the CDR3 is TGTAGTGCTAGAGCGGACTACCAAGCTACCTACGAGCAGTACTTC. Encoded protein: CSARADYQATYEQYF.

This clonotype was found many times. The CDR3 coding sequence is TGTGCCAGCAGCTTTGACGGGGCCACAGATACGCAGTATTTT. Its translation is CASSFDGATDTQYF. The chain links TRBV7-3 to TRBJ2-3; D is perhaps TRBD1 or TRBD2 (5 bases each). This CDR3 is built from 14 residues. Germline values: CDR1 SGHTA, CDR2 FQGTGA. Trimming took off 3 bases at V and 2 bases at J, with 9 bases between the two ends.

This clonotype was found many times. The chain is built from TRBV5-1 and TRBJ2-4, with a weak D call TRBD2 (5 bases). Germline CDR1 is SGHRS and CDR2 is YFSETQ. The CDR3 has 15 residues. Trimming cost V 0 bases and J 1 base, with 8 bases left between them. The CDR3 loop reads CASSLEPGAKNIQYF. In DNA form, the CDR3 reads TGCGCCAGCAGCTTGGAACCGGGGGCCAAAAACATTCAGTACTTC.

The chain employs TRBV24-1 and TRBJ2-6, with D tentatively TRBD2 (6 bases). The CDR3 is 17 residues long. Trimming cost V 4 bases and J 1 base, with 13 bases left between them. Per the germline V gene, CDR1 is KGHDR and CDR2 is SFDVKD. The CDR3 loop reads CATSDSWGVSGANVLTF. The CDR3 DNA reads as TGTGCCACCAGTGACTCCTGGGGGGTATCTGGGGCCAACGTCCTGACTTTC.

This clonotype has only a few counts. One end of the junction varies from germline; a read error may be responsible. V usage is TRBV29-1 and J usage is TRBJ1-2, with a tentative D call TRBD1 (6 bases). The germline V gene encodes CDR1 SQVTM and CDR2 ANQGSEA. The CDR3 extends over 12 amino acids. CDR3 sequence (DNA): TGCGGCGTTGGAGTTGGCAGGGGCGGCTACACCTTC. It yields the protein CGVGVGRGGYTF.

Only a few counts were recorded for this clonotype. V is TRBV5-1 and J is TRBJ2-7, with TRBD2 matching over 12 bases. The V and J ends lost 4 bases and 1 base, in that order; junction bases with no gene match: 9. This CDR3 is built from 17 residues. Looked up from germline, CDR1 is SGHRS and CDR2 is YFSETQ. CDR3 residues: CASSTGLAGRGSYEQYF. In DNA, the CDR3 is TGCGCCAGCAGCACCGGACTAGCGGGGCGCGGGTCCTACGAGCAGTACTTC.

This clonotype was detected ten times or more. The genes are TRBV15 and TRBJ2-1, with 11 bases lining up with TRBD2. The CDR3 is 13 amino acids. CDR1 and CDR2 (germline): LNHNV, YYDKDF (reference sequence). Germline trimming cut 4 bases from V and 14 bases from J; bases unmatched to any gene: 7. This CDR3 is CATSTLLAGVKFF. The CDR3 bases are TGTGCCACCAGCACCTTACTAGCGGGGGTTAAGTTCTTC.

The chain recombines TRBV6-5 with TRBJ2-1; TRBD2 agrees at 8 bases. J was trimmed by 5 bases and V by 7 bases; bases with no gene match: 10. The germline gives CDR1 MNHEY, CDR2 SVGAGI. The CDR3 has 15 residues. CDR3 region: CASIPPAGVNNEQFF. In DNA, the CDR3 is TGTGCCAGCATCCCACCAGCGGGGGTTAACAATGAGCAGTTCTTC.

This clonotype appeared many times. J is TRBJ2-5 and V is TRBV15; 9 nucleotides align to TRBD2. The CDR3 consists of 17 residues. V lost 1 base and J lost 1; bases outside the gene matches: 7. Germline-derived CDR1 and CDR2 are LNHNV and YYDKDF (reference sequence). For the CDR3, the DNA is TGTGCCACCAGCAGAGGACAGACTAGCGGAGCCCAAGAGACCCAGTACTTC. It specifies CATSRGQTSGAQETQYF.

This clonotype came up many times. V gene TRBV20-1 combines with J gene TRBJ2-5, with D perhaps TRBD1 or TRBD2 (5 bases each). Germline lookup yields CDR1 DFQATT and CDR2 SNEGSKA (reference sequence). CDR3 size: 17 residues. The V gene lost 2 bases and the J gene lost 1 base, with 20 bases spanning the gap. DNA of the CDR3: TGCAGTGCTAGATACGGGACCGCTTGGGGAGTCCAAGAGACCCAGTACTTC. Residues: CSARYGTAWGVQETQYF.

This clonotype was counted between two and nine times. J is TRBJ2-5 and V is TRBV6-5, with 9 bases fitting TRBD2. Germline CDR1 MNHEY, CDR2 SVGAGI. The CDR3 runs to 17 residues. V trimming: 4 bases; J trimming: 4 bases; junction bases outside the gene matches: 13. The CDR3 region has the DNA TGTGCCAGCAGTTCTCGTAAGGCGGGGGGGCCTGGAGAGACCCAGTACTTC. It is translated as CASSSRKAGGPGETQYF.

This clonotype was seen many times. The chain links TRBV4-2 to TRBJ2-3; 12 positions match TRBD2. Germline CDR1 and CDR2: LGHNA and YNFKEQ. CDR3 size: 17 residues. The junction had 6 bases not matched to a gene; V was cut back by 0 bases and J by 5 bases. Written as DNA, the CDR3 is TGTGCCAGCAGCCAAGATGTCCCTAGCGGGGGGGGAGATACGCAGTATTTT. Translating it yields CASSQDVPSGGGDTQYF.

This clonotype was counted many times. The gene calls are TRBV20-1 and TRBJ2-1, with D unclear. The CDR3 covers 15 residues. Germline assignment: CDR1 DFQATT and CDR2 SNEGSKA (reference sequence). The V end was cut by 1 base, the J end by 0 bases, with 10 bases between. In DNA form, the CDR3 reads TGCAGTGCTAGAGTGCCAGAGCTCTCCTACAATGAGCAGTTCTTC. Translation: CSARVPELSYNEQFF.